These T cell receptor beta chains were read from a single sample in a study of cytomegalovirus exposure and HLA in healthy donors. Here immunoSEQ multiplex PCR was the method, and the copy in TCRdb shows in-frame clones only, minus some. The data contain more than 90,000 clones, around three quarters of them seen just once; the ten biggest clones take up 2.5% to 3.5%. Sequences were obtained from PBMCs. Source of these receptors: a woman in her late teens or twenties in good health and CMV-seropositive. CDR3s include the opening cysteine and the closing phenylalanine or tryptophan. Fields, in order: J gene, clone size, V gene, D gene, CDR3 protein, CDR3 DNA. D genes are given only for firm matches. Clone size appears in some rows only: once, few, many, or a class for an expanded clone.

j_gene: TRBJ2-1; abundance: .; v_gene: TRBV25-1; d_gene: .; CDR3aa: CASTEPGQGHQFF; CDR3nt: TGTGCCAGCACCGAACCCGGGCAGGGCCATCAGTTCTTC
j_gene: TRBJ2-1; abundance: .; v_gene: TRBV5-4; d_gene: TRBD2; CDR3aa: CASRKLAGVDNEQFF; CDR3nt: TGTGCCAGCAGAAAACTAGCGGGAGTCGACAATGAGCAGTTCTTC
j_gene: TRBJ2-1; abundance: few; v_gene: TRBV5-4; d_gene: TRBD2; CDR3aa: CASSPELAGGNNEQFF; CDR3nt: TGTGCCAGCAGCCCAGAACTAGCGGGAGGGAACAATGAGCAGTTCTTC
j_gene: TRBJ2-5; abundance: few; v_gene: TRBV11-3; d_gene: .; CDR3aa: CASSLPGQQETQYF; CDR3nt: TGTGCCAGCAGCCTTCCCGGACAGCAAGAGACCCAGTACTTC
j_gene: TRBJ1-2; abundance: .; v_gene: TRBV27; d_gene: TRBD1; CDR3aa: CASSPGTGGAGYGYTF; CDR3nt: TGTGCCAGCAGTCCCGGGACAGGGGGCGCCGGCTATGGCTACACCTTC
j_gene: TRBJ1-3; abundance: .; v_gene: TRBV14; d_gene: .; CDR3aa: CASSQGQGPFSGNTIYF; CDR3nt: TGTGCCAGCAGCCAAGGGCAGGGCCCCTTCTCTGGAAACACCATATATTTT
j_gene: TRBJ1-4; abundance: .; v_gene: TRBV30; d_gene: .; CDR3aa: CAWSVTRGKLFF; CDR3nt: TGTGCCTGGAGTGTAACCAGGGGAAAACTGTTTTTT
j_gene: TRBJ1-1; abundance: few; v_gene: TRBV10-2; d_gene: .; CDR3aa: CASSELGGGNTEAFF; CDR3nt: TGCGCCAGCAGTGAGTTGGGAGGGGGGAACACTGAAGCTTTCTTT
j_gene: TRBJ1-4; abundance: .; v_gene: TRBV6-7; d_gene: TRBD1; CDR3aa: CASSRRQGSGGRELFF; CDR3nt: TGTGCCAGCAGTCGTCGACAGGGCAGTGGGGGGCGGGAACTGTTTTTT
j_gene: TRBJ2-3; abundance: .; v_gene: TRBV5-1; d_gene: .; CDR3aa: CASSPTTGPLTDTQYF; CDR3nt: TGCGCCAGCAGCCCCACTACAGGGCCCCTCACAGATACGCAGTATTTT
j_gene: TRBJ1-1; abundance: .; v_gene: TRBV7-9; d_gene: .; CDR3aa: CASSLAYYTEAFF; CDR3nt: TGTGCCAGCAGCTTAGCTTATTACACTGAAGCTTTCTTT
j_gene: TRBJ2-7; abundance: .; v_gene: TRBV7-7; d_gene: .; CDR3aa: CASSPPDRAYEQYF; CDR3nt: TGTGCTAGCAGCCCGCCGGACAGAGCCTACGAGCAGTACTTC
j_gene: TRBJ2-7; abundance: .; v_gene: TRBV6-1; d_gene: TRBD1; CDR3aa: CASSSMTGSEQYF; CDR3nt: TGTGCCAGCAGTTCCATGACAGGGTCGGAGCAGTACTTC
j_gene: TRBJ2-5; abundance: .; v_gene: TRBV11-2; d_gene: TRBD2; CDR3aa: CASSTTSGRETQYF; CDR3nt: TGTGCCAGCAGCACGACTAGCGGGAGGGAGACCCAGTACTTC
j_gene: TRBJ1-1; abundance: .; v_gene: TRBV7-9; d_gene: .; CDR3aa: CASSLRTETEAFF; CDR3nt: TGTGCCAGCAGCTTAAGGACAGAAACTGAAGCTTTCTTT
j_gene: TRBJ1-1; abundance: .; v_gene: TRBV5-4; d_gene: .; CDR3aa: CASSLYQGRTEAFF; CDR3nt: TGTGCCAGCAGCTTGTATCAGGGGCGAACTGAAGCTTTCTTT
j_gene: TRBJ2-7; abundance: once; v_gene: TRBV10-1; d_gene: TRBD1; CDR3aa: CASSDQTGGLYEQYF; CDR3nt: TGCGCCAGCAGTGACCAGACAGGGGGGCTCTACGAGCAGTACTTC
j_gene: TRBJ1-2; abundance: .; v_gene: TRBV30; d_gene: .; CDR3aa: CAWGTDSRGYTF; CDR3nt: TGTGCCTGGGGGACGGACAGTAGGGGCTACACCTTC
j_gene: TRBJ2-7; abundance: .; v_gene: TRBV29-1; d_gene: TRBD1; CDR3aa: CSVLLTGGSSYEQYF; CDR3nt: TGCAGCGTTTTACTGACAGGGGGGAGCTCCTACGAGCAGTACTTC
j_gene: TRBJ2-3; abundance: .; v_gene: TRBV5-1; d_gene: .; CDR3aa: CASSTPGTSTDTQYF; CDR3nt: TGCGCCAGCAGCACCCCCGGGACTAGCACAGATACGCAGTATTTT
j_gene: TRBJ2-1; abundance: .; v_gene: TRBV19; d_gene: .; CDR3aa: CASRSIRGNEQFF; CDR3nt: TGTGCCAGTAGATCTATCAGGGGCAATGAGCAGTTCTTC
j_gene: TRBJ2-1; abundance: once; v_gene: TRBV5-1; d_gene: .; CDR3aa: CASTSEAASSYNEQFF; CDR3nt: TGCGCCAGCACGTCCGAGGCTGCGAGCTCCTACAATGAGCAGTTCTTC
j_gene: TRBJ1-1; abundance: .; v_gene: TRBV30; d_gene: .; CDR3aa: CAWSEQGYTEAFF; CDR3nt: TGTGCCTGGAGTGAACAGGGTTATACTGAAGCTTTCTTT
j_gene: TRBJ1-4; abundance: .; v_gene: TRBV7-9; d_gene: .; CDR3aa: CASSPGQPATNEKLFF; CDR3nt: TGTGCCAGCAGCCCCGGACAGCCTGCAACTAATGAAAAACTGTTTTTT
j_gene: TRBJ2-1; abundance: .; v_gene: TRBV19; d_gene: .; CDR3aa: CASSITSSYNEQFF; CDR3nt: TGTGCCAGTAGTATAACTAGCTCCTACAATGAGCAGTTCTTC
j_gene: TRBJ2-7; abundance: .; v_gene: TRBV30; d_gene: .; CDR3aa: CAWSVLTGGLNEQYF; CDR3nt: TGTGCCTGGAGTGTACTCACCGGGGGTCTCAACGAGCAGTACTTC
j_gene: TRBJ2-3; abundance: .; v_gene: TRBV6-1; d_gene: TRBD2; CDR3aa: CASSEYGSGWLGTQYF; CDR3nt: TGTGCCAGCAGTGAATATGGTAGCGGGTGGCTTGGTACGCAGTATTTT
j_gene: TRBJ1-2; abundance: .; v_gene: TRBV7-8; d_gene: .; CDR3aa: CASRTIQAADYTF; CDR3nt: TGTGCCAGCAGGACGATACAGGCGGCCGACTACACCTTC
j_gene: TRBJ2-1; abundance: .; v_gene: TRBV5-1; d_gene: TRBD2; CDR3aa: CASNSGSNEQFF; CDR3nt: TGCGCCAGCAATAGCGGGAGCAATGAGCAGTTCTTC
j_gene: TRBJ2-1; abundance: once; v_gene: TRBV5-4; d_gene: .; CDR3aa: CVSSLSSRYNEQFF; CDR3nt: TGTGTCAGCAGCTTGTCTAGTCGGTACAATGAGCAGTTCTTC
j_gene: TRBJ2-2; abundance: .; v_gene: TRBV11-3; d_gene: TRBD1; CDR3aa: CASSPYRGTAGELFF; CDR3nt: TGTGCCAGCAGCCCCTACAGGGGGACGGCCGGGGAGCTGTTTTTT
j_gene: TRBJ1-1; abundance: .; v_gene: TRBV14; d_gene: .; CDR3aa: CASSQAWGGEAFF; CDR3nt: TGTGCCAGCAGCCAAGCCTGGGGGGGGGAAGCTTTCTTT
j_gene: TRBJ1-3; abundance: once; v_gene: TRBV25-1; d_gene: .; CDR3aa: CASSPGAVSGNTIYF; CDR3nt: TGTGCCAGCAGCCCAGGGGCCGTCTCTGGAAACACCATATATTTT
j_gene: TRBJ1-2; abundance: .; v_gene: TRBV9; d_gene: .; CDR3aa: CASSPTLAAYGYTF; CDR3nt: TGTGCCAGCAGCCCGACCTTAGCAGCGTATGGCTACACCTTC
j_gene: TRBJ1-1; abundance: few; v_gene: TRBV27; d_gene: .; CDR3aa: CASSLFGGTEAFF; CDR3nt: TGTGCCAGCAGTTTATTCGGGGGTACTGAAGCTTTCTTT
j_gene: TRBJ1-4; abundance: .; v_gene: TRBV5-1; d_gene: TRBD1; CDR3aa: CASSLATGSEEKLFF; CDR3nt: TGCGCCAGCAGCTTGGCGACAGGGTCGGAAGAAAAACTGTTTTTT
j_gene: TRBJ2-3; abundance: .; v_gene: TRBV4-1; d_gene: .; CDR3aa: CASSTYTDTQYF; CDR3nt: TGCGCCAGCAGCACATACACAGATACGCAGTATTTT
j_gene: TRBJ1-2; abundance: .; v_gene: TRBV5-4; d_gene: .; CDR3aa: CASSLSWEDGYTF; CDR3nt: TGTGCCAGCAGCTTGAGTTGGGAGGATGGCTACACCTTC
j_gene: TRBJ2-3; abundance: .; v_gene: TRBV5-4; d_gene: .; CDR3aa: CASSPETDTQYF; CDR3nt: TGTGCCAGCAGCCCAGAAACAGATACGCAGTATTTT
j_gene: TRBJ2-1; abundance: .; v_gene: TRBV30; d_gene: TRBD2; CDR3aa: CAWGILAGGRNEQFF; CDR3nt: TGTGCCTGGGGGATTTTAGCGGGGGGGCGCAATGAGCAGTTCTTC
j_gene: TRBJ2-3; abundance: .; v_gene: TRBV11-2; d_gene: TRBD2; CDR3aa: CASSKGGAGGYSDTQYF; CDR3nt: TGTGCCAGCAGCAAGGGGGGGGCGGGAGGGTATTCAGATACGCAGTATTTT
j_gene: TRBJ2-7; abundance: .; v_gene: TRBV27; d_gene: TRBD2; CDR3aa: CASSLFTSGYEQYF; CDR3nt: TGTGCCAGCAGTTTATTCACTAGCGGTTACGAGCAGTACTTC
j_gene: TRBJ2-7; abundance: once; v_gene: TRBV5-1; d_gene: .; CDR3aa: CASSLEASVEQYF; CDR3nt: TGCGCCAGCAGCTTGGAGGCTAGCGTCGAGCAGTACTTC
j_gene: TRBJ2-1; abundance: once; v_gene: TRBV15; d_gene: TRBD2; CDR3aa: CATSRDSGGDNEQFF; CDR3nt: TGTGCCACCAGCAGAGATAGCGGGGGGGACAATGAGCAGTTCTTC
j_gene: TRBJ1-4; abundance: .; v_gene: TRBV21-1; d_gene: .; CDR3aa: CASSPRQVPNEKLFF; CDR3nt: TGTGCCAGCAGCCCGCGACAGGTCCCGAATGAAAAACTGTTTTTT
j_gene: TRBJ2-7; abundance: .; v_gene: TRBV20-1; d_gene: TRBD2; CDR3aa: CSASGAGWVYF; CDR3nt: TGCAGTGCTAGCGGAGCGGGGTGGGTGTACTTC
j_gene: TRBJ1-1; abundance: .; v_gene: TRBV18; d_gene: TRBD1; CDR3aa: CASARDRDSSMNTEAFF; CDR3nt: TGTGCCAGCGCCCGAGACCGGGACAGCAGCATGAACACTGAAGCTTTCTTT